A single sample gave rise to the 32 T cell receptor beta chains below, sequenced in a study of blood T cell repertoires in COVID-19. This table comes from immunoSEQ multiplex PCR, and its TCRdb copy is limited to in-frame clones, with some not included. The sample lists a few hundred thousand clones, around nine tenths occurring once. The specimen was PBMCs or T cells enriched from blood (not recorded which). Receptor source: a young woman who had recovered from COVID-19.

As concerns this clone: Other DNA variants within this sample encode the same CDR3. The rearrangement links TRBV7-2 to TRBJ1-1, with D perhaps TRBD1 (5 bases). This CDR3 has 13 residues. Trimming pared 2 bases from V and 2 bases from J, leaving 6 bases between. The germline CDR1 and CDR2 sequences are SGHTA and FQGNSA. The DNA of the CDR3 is TGTGCCAGCAGCTTAAGGGGCAACACTGAAGCTTTCTTT. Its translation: CASSLRGNTEAFF.

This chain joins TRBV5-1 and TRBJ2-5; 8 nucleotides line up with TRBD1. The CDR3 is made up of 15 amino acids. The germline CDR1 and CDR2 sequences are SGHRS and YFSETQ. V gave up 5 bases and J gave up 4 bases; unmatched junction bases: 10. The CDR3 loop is CASRGTGGAGETQYF. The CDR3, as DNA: TGCGCCAGCAGGGGGACAGGAGGAGCAGGAGAGACCCAGTACTTC. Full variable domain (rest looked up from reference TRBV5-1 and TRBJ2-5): KAGVTQTPRYLIKTRGQQVTLSCSPISGHRSVSWYQQTPGQGLQFLFEYFSETQRNKGNFPGRFSGRQFSNSRSEMNVSTLELGDSALYLCASRGTGGAGETQYFGPGTRLLVL.

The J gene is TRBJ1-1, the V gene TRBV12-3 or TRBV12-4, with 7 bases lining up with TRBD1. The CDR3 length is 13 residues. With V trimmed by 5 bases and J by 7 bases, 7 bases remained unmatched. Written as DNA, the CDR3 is TGTGCCAGCAGTCCAAACAGGGGCATTGAAGCTTTCTTT. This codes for CASSPNRGIEAFF.

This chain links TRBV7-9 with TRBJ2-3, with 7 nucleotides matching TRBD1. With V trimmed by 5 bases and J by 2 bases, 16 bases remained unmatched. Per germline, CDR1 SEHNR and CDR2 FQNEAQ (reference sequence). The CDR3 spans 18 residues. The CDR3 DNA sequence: TGTGCCAGCAGCCCCCTTTTGGCCGGGACAGATTACACAGATACGCAGTATTTT. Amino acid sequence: CASSPLLAGTDYTDTQYF. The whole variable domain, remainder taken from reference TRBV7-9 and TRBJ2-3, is DTGVSQNPRHKITKRGQNVTFRCDPISEHNRLYWYRQTLGQGPEFLTYFQNEAQLEKSRLLSDRFSAERPKGSFSTLEIQRTEQGDSAMYLCASSPLLAGTDYTDTQYFGPGTRLTVL.

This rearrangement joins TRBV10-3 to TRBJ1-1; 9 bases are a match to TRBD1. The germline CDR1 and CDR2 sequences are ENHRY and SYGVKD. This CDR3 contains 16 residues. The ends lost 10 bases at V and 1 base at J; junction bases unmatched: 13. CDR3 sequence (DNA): TGTGCCACCACCAGACTTTCGGGACAGGGGAACACTGAAGCTTTCTTT. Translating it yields CATTRLSGQGNTEAFF.

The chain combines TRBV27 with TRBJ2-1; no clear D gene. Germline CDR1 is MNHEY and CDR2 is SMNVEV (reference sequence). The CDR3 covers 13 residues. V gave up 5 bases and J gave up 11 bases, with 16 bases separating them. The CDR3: CASSLPRFRKQFF. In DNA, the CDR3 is TGTGCCAGCAGTCTCCCCCGGTTCAGGAAGCAGTTCTTC.

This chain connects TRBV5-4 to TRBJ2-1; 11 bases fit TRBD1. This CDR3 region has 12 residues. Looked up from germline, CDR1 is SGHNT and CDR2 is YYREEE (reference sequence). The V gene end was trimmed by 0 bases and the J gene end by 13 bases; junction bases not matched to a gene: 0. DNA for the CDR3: TGTGCCAGCAGCTTGGGGACAGGGGGCCAGTTCTTC. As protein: CASSLGTGGQFF. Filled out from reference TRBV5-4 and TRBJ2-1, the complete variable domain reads ETGVTQSPTHLIKTRGQQVTLRCSSQSGHNTVSWYQQALGQGPQFIFQYYREEENGRGNFPPRFSGLQFPNYSSELNVNALELDDSALYLCASSLGTGGQFFGPGTRLTVL.

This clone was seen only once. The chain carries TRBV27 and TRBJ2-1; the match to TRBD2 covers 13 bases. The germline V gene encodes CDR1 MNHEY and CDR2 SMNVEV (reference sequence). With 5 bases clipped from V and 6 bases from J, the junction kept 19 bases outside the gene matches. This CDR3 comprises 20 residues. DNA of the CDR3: TGTGCCAGCAGTATAAGACTAGCGGGAGGAGGGTTTACACGGGGCAATGAGCAGTTCTTC. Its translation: CASSIRLAGGGFTRGNEQFF.

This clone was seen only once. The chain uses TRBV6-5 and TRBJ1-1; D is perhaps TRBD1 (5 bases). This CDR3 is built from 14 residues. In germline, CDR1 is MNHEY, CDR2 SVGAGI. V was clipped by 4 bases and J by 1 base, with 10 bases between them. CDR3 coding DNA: TGTGCCAGCAGTTTCGGGCAGGGGAACACTGAAGCTTTCTTT. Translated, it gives CASSFGQGNTEAFF.

CDR3 amino acids: CASRGGGQGPEAFF. The CDR3 bases are TGTGCCAGCAGAGGAGGCGGACAGGGCCCTGAAGCTTTCTTT. V is TRBV5-6 and J is TRBJ1-1; 8 bases agree with TRBD1. The ends lost 5 bases at V and 6 bases at J; junction bases unmatched: 9. The length of the CDR3 is 14 residues. Looked up from germline, CDR1 is SGHDT and CDR2 is YYEEEE.

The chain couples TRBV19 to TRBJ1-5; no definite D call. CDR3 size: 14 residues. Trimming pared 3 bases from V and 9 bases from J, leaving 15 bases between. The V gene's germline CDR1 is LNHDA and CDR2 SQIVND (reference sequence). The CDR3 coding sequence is TGTGCCAGTAGTATCGAAGGTCCCGGGATGCCCCAGCATTTT. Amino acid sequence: CASSIEGPGMPQHF. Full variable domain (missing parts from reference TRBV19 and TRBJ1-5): DGGITQSPKYLFRKEGQNVTLSCEQNLNHDAMYWYRQDPGQGLRLIYYSQIVNDFQKGDIAEGYSVSREKKESFPLTVTSAQKNPTAFYLCASSIEGPGMPQHFGDGTRLSIL.

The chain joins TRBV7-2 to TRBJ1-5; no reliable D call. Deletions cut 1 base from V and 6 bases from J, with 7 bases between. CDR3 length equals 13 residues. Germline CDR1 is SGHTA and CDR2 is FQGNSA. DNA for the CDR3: TGTGCCAGCAGCTTAGGAGGGATTCAGCCCCAGCATTTT. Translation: CASSLGGIQPQHF. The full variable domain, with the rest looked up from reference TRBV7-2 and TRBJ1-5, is GAGVSQSPSNKVTEKGKDVELRCDPISGHTALYWYRQSLGQGLEFLIYFQGNSAPDKSGLPSDRFSAERTGGSVSTLTIQRTQQEDSAVYLCASSLGGIQPQHFGDGTRLSIL.

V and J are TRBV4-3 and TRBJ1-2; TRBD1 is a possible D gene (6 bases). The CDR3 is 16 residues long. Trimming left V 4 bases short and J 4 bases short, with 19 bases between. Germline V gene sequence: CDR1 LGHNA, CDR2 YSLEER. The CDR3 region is CASSRQGGFGSYGYTF. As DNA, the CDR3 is TGCGCCAGCAGCCGTCAAGGGGGTTTTGGATCCTATGGCTACACCTTC.

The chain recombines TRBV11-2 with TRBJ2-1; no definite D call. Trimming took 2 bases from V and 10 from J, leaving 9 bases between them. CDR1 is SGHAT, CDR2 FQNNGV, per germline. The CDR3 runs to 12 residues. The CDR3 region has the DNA TGTGCCAGCAGCTTAACACGTTTGGAGCAGTTCTTC. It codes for CASSLTRLEQFF.

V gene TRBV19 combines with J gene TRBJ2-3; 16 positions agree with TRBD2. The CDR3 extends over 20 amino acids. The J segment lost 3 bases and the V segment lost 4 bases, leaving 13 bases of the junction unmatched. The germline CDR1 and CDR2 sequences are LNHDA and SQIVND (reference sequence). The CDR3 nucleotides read TGTGCCAGTAGTACCTCCGGGACTAGCGGGAGGGCCTTAATGACAGATACGCAGTATTTT. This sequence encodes CASSTSGTSGRALMTDTQYF.

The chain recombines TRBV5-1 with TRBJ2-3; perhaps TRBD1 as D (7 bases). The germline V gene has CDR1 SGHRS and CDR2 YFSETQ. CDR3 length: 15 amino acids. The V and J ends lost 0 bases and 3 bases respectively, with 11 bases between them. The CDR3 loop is CASSLGQGGTDTQYF. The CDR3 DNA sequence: TGCGCCAGCAGCTTGGGACAGGGAGGAACAGATACGCAGTATTTT. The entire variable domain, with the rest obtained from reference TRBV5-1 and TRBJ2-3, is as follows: KAGVTQTPRYLIKTRGQQVTLSCSPISGHRSVSWYQQTPGQGLQFLFEYFSETQRNKGNFPGRFSGRQFSNSRSEMNVSTLELGDSALYLCASSLGQGGTDTQYFGPGTRLTVL.

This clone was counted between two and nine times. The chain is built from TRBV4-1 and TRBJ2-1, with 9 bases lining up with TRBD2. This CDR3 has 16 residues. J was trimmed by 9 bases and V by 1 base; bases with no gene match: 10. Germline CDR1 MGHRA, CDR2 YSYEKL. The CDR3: CASSQVVAGVATEQFF. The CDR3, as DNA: TGCGCCAGCAGCCAAGTAGTAGCGGGAGTCGCCACTGAGCAGTTCTTC.

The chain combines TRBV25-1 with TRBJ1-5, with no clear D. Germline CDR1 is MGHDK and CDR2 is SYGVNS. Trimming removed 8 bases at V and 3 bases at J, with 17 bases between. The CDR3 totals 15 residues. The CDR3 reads CASCPPNIFNQPQHF. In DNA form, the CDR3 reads TGTGCCAGCTGCCCGCCGAACATATTCAATCAGCCCCAGCATTTT.

The CDR3 region has the DNA TGCGCCAGCAGCCAAGTTGGGCGAGGGCACTACGAGCAGTACTTC. Protein sequence: CASSQVGRGHYEQYF. V usage is TRBV4-1 and J usage is TRBJ2-7; tentatively, D is TRBD2 (5 bases). Trimming shortened V by 1 base and J by 3 bases, and 13 bases separated the two germline ends. This CDR3 contains 15 residues. The V gene's germline CDR1 is MGHRA and CDR2 YSYEKL.

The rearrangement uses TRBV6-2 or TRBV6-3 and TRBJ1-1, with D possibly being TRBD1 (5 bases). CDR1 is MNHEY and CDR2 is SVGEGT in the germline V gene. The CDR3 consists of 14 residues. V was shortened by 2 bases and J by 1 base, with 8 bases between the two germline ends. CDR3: CASSYGGANTEAFF. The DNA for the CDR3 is TGTGCCAGCAGTTACGGAGGGGCGAACACTGAAGCTTTCTTT.

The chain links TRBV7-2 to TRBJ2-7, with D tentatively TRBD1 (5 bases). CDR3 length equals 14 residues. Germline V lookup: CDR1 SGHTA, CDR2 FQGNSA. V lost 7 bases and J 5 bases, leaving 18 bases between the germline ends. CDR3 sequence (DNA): TGTGCCAGCACTAAGGACATGGTCAGCGACGAGCAGTACTTC. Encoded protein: CASTKDMVSDEQYF.

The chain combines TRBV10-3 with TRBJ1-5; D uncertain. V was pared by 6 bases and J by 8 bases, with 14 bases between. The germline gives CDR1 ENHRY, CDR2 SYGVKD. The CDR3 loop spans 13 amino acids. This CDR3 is CAIRRQLAEPQHF. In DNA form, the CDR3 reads TGTGCCATCAGGAGGCAACTGGCCGAGCCCCAGCATTTT.

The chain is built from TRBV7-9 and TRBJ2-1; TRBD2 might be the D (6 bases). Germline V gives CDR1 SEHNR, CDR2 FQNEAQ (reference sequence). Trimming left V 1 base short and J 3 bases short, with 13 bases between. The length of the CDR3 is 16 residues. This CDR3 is CASSLVGGVNYNEQFF. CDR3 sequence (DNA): TGTGCCAGCAGCTTAGTGGGGGGAGTTAACTACAATGAGCAGTTCTTC.

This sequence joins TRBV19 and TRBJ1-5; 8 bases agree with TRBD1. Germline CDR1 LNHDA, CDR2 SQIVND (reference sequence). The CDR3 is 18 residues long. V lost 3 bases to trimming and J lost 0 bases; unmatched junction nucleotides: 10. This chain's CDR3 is CASSMPRDRNHSNQPQHF. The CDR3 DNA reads TGTGCCAGTAGTATGCCCCGGGACAGGAATCATAGCAATCAGCCCCAGCATTTT.

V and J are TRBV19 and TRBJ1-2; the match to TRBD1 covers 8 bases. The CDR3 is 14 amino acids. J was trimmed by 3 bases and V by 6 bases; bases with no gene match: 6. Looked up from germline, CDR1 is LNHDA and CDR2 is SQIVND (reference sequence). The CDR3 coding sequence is TGTGCCAGTAGGACGCCGGGACAGGACTATGGCTACACCTTC. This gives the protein CASRTPGQDYGYTF. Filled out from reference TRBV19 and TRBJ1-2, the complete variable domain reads DGGITQSPKYLFRKEGQNVTLSCEQNLNHDAMYWYRQDPGQGLRLIYYSQIVNDFQKGDIAEGYSVSREKKESFPLTVTSAQKNPTAFYLCASRTPGQDYGYTFGSGTRLTVV.

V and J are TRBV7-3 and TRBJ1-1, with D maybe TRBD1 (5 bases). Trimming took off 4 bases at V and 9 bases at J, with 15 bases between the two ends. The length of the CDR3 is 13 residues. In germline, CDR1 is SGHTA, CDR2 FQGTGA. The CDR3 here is CASSSFQGGKAFF. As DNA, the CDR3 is TGTGCCAGCAGCTCTTTTCAGGGAGGGAAAGCTTTCTTT.

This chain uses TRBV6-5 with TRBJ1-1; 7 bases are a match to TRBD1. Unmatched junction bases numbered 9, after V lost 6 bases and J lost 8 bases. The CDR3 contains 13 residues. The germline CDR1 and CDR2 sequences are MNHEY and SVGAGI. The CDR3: CASRMNLDREAFF. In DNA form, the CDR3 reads TGTGCCAGCAGGATGAATTTGGACAGGGAAGCTTTCTTT.

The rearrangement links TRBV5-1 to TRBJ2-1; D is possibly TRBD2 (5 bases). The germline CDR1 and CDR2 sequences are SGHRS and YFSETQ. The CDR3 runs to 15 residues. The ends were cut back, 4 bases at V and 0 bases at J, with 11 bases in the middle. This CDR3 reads CASSSGYSSYNEQFF. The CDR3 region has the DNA TGCGCCAGCAGCAGCGGCTATAGCTCCTACAATGAGCAGTTCTTC.

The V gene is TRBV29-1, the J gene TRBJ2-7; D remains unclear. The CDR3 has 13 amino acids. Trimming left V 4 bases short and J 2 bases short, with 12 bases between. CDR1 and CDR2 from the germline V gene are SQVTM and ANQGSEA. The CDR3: CSVVMFPPYEQYF. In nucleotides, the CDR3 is TGCAGCGTTGTAATGTTTCCTCCCTACGAGCAGTACTTC.

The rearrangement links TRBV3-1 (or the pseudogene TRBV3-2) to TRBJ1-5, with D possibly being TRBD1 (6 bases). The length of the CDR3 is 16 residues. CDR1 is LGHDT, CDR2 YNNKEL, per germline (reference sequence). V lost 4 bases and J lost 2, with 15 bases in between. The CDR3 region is CASSLAGAGCNQPQHF. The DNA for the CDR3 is TGTGCCAGCAGCCTTGCAGGGGCAGGTTGCAATCAGCCCCAGCATTTT.

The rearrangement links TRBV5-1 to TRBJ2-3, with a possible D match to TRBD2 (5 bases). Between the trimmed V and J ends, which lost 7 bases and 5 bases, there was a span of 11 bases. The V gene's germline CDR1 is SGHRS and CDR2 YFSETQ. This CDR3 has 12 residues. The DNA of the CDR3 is TGCGCCAGCCGTCCCGCGGGAGATACGCAGTATTTT. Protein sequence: CASRPAGDTQYF.

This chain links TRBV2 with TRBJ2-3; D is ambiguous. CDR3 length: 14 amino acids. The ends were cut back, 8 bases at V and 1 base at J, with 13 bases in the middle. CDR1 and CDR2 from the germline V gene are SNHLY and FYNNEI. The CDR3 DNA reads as TGTGCCAGCCTGGGCCTTATTCGCACAGATACGCAGTATTTT. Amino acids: CASLGLIRTDTQYF.